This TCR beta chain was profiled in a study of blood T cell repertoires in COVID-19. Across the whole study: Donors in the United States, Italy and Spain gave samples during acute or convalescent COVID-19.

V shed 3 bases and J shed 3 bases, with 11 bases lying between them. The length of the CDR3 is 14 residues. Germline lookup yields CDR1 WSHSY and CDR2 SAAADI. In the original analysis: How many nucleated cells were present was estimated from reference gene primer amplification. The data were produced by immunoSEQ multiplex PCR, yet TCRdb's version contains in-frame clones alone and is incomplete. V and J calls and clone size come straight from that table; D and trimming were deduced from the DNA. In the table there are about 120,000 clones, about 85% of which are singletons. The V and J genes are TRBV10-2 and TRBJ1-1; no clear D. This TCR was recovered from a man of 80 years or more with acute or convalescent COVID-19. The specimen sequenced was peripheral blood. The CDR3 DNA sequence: TGCGCCAGCAGTGATCGGTCCCCCTACACTGAAGCTTTCTTT. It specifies CASSDRSPYTEAFF.